The clone carrying this T cell receptor (beta chain) was picked up a small number of times. This entry belongs to a study of regulatory T cells in long-lasting Graves disease. For TCR beta, libraries came from iRepertoire HTBI primers and Arm-PCR of CDR3 regions. TCRdb ran MiXCR on the multiplex PCR reads and lists one entry per CDR3 protein. This sample yields hundreds of thousands of distinct CDR3 sequences, of which about 22% are seen a single time; more than 6% belongs to the top ten. Time point specified: persistent/refractory GD, antithyroid drugs over 5 years with positive TRAb. Making the TCR library involved RNA that had been extracted from PBMCs. This CDR3 region has 14 residues. With 2 bases removed from V and 5 bases from J, the gap between germline ends came to 12 bases. Germline assignment: CDR1 MDHEN and CDR2 SYDVKM.

The material sequenced was peripheral blood mononuclear cells (PBMCs), taken when the disease was refractory, from a patient treated with antithyroid drugs. The origin of this receptor is a female donor with Graves disease. This chain joins TRBV28 and TRBJ1-1; a weak D match, TRBD1 (5 bases). This chain's CDR3 is CASSLSGTRTEAFF. CDR3 bases: TGTGCCAGCAGTTTAAGTGGGACGAGAACTGAAGCTTTCTTT.